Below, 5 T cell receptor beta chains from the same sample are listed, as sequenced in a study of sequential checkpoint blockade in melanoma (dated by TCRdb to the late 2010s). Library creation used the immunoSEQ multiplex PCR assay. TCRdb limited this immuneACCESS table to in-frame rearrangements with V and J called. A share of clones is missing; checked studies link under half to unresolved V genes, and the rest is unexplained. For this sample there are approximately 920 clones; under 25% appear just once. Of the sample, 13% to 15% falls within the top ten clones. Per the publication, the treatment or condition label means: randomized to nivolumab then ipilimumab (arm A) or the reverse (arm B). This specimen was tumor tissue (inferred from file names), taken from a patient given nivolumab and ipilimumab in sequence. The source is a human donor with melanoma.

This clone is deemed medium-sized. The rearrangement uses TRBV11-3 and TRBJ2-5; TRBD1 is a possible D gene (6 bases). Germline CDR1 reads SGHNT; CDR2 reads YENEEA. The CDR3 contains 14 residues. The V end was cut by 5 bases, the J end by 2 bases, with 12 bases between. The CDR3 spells CASSVGAWQETQYF. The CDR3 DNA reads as TGTGCCAGCAGCGTGGGGGCTTGGCAAGAGACCCAGTACTTC.

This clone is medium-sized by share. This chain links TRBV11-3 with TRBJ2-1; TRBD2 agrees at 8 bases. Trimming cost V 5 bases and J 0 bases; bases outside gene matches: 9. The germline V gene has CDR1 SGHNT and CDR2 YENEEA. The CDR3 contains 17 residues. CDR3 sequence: CASSPTSGPLSYNEQFF. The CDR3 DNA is TGTGCCAGCAGCCCTACTAGCGGCCCCCTCTCCTACAATGAGCAGTTCTTC.

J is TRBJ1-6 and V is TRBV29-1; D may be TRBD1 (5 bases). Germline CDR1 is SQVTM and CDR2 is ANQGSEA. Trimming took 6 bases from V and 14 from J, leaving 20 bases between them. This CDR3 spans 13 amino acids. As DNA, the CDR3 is TGCAGCGTCCCAGGTCCTAGCGGGGGAACCCTCCACTTT. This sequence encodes CSVPGPSGGTLHF.

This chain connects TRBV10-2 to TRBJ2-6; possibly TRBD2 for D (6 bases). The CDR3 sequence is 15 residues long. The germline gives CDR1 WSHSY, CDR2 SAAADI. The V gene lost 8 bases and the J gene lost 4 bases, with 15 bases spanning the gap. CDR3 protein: CASSAQGGGANVLTF. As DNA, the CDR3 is TGCGCCAGCTCCGCCCAGGGAGGAGGGGCCAACGTCCTGACTTTC.

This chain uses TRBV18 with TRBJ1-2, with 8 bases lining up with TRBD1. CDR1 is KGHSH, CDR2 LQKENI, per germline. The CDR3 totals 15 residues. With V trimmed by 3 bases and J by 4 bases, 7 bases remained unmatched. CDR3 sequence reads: CASSPQGAQGYGYTF. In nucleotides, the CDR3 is TGTGCCAGCTCACCTCAGGGGGCGCAAGGCTATGGCTACACCTTC.